These T cell receptor beta chains were read from a single sample in a study of cytomegalovirus exposure and HLA in healthy donors. Produced via immunoSEQ multiplex PCR; TCRdb's table is partial and in-frame only. The sample has roughly 150,000 clones; approximately 86% are singletons. Sequenced: PBMCs. The receptors here all came from a woman younger than 35 in good health and CMV-seronegative. Each CDR3 is given with its conserved first and last residue.

cdr3_aa | j_call | v_call
CASGESNTEAFF | TRBJ1-1 | TRBV12-5
CASKAPVNTEAFF | TRBJ1-1 | TRBV27
CASHPGQGLNQPQHF | TRBJ1-5 | TRBV19
CASSFLAGVSTDTQYF | TRBJ2-3 | TRBV7-2
CASSPPIEVPSYNEQFF | TRBJ2-1 | TRBV18
CASSTDRGGDEQYF | TRBJ2-7 | TRBV5-8
CAISLGQGRSGELFF | TRBJ2-2 | TRBV10-3
CASSLERLAGYEQYF | TRBJ2-7 | TRBV5-1
CASSQYPGQKSENTIYF | TRBJ1-3 | TRBV4-1
CAWSVQQGRNTIYF | TRBJ1-3 | TRBV30
CASSIRQGVYNEQFF | TRBJ2-1 | TRBV19
CASSPLGGGAYEQYF | TRBJ2-7 | TRBV7-9
CASSSGTGLYEQYF | TRBJ2-7 | TRBV5-4
CASSQILAGAGELFF | TRBJ2-2 | TRBV4-3
CSVERRGGLAYEQYF | TRBJ2-7 | TRBV29-1
CAISDTREAFF | TRBJ1-1 | TRBV10-3
CAWSPHITARNTEAFF | TRBJ1-1 | TRBV30
CASSSRPAGSNEQFF | TRBJ2-1 | TRBV5-4
CASRLGSTEAFF | TRBJ1-1 | TRBV5-6
CASSLGGGSDTQYF | TRBJ2-3 | TRBV7-3
CASAQPTSGRRSSYNEQFF | TRBJ2-1 | TRBV12-5
CASSEGQVTNTEAFF | TRBJ1-1 | TRBV5-1
CASSLAASGEETQYF | TRBJ2-5 | TRBV5-1
CASSLGGTGNTGELFF | TRBJ2-2 | TRBV5-4
CASSPMIGTGDNEQFF | TRBJ2-1 | TRBV18
CASSSQGLRNYGYTF | TRBJ1-2 | TRBV19
CASSPFSSGSNEQFF | TRBJ2-1 | TRBV18
CASSYRTFYEQYF | TRBJ2-7 | TRBV6-6
CASRPGLAGPYNEQFF | TRBJ2-1 | TRBV27
CASSSPVDSGPGTDTQYF | TRBJ2-3 | TRBV7-8
CASSLNRIQSNEQFF | TRBJ2-1 | TRBV27
CASSFYTGENHSPLHF | TRBJ1-6 | TRBV5-1
CASSYGQSTDTQYF | TRBJ2-3 | TRBV27
CASSFQGQGRGYTF | TRBJ1-2 | TRBV7-9
CASSPRVPQHF | TRBJ1-5 | TRBV14
CAWSGFLDSGEFSNYGYTF | TRBJ1-2 | TRBV30
CASSQRTGGKSYEQYF | TRBJ2-7 | TRBV4-3
CASSLITTGTGNEQYF | TRBJ2-7 | TRBV5-6
CASSRTGGAETEAFF | TRBJ1-1 | TRBV4-1
CASRFQTGTGPYEQYF | TRBJ2-7 | TRBV7-2
CASSYRVTGELFF | TRBJ2-2 | TRBV6-5
CASSQEDRGWDRVNTEAFF | TRBJ1-1 | TRBV4-2
CASSYKSFDRSPNGYTF | TRBJ1-2 | TRBV7-2
CASSIWTGESNEKLFF | TRBJ1-4 | TRBV19
CASSDGSGPKQYF | TRBJ2-7 | TRBV10-1